Sequencing of this T cell receptor beta chain was carried out in a study of OX40 agonist ivuxolimab in advanced cancers. Study in general: While on treatment, patients had intravenous ivuxolimab at 0.01 to 10 mg/kg every 2 weeks. With a range of 23 to 79, age averaged approximately 60 years, and about 80% were male.

Whole-study findings and limits: CD8+ T cells were the subset that, on average, had more expanded clones than CD4+.

As to this clone: What it binds is unknown.

A history of autoimmune disease or systemic immunosuppression excluded patients. This table comes from immunoSEQ multiplex PCR, and its TCRdb copy is limited to in-frame clones, with some not included. The data hold some 15,000 clones, with around four fifths observed a single time. In germline, CDR1 is SGHNT, CDR2 YYREEE (reference sequence). With 3 bases removed from V and 7 bases from J, the gap between germline ends came to 10 bases. CDR3 length equals 13 residues. V gene TRBV5-4 combines with J gene TRBJ2-2; weak D call: TRBD1 (5 bases). Material: CD4+ or CD8+ T cells sorted from blood, obtained in a trial of the OX40 agonist ivuxolimab. This receptor was obtained from an adult with an advanced solid tumor such as melanoma, head and neck, liver or kidney cancer. The CDR3 coding sequence is TGTGCCAGCAGCTGGCAGGGTGGCGGGGAGCTGTTTTTT. Protein product: CASSWQGGGELFF.